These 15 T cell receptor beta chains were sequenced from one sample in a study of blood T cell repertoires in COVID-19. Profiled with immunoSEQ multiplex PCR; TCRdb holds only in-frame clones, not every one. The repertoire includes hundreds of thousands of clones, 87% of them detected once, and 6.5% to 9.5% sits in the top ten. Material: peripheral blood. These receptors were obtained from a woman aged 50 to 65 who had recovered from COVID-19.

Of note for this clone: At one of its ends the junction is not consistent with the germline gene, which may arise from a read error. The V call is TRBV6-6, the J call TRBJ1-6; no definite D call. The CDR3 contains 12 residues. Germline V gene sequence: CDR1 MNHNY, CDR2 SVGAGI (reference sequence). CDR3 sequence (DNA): TGTGCCAGCAGTTCCTTTAATTCACCCCTCCACTTT. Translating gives CASSSFNSPLHF.

As DNA, the CDR3 is TGTGCCAGCTCACCACCTCTAGCGGCCATGGCTGAGCAGTTCTTC. Translated: CASSPPLAAMAEQFF. The chain links TRBV18 to TRBJ2-1; 7 bases agree with TRBD2. In germline, CDR1 is KGHSH, CDR2 LQKENI. The CDR3 totals 15 residues. Trimming removed 0 bases from V and 9 bases from J; junction bases left unmatched: 8.

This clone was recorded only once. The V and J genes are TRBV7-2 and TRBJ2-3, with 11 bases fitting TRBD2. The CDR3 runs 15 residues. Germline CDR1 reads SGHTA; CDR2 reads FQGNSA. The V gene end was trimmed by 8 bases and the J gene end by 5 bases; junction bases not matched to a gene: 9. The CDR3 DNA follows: TGTGCCAGCGGCGGGACTAGCGGCCGGATAGATACGCAGTATTTT. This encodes CASGGTSGRIDTQYF. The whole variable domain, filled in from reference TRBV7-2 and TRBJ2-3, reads GAGVSQSPSNKVTEKGKDVELRCDPISGHTALYWYRQSLGQGLEFLIYFQGNSAPDKSGLPSDRFSAERTGGSVSTLTIQRTQQEDSAVYLCASGGTSGRIDTQYFGPGTRLTVL.

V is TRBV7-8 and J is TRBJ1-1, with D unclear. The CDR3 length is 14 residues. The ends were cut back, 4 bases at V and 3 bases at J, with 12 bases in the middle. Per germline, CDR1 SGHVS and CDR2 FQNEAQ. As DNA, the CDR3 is TGTGCCAGCAGCTCGAGGGAGATGGACACTGAAGCTTTCTTT. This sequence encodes CASSSREMDTEAFF.

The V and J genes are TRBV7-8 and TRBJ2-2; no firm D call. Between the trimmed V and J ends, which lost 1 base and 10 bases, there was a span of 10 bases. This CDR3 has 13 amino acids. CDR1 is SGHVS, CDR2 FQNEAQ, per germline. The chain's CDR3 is CASSLGVGLELFF. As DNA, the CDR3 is TGTGCCAGCAGCTTAGGGGTGGGCTTGGAGCTGTTTTTT.

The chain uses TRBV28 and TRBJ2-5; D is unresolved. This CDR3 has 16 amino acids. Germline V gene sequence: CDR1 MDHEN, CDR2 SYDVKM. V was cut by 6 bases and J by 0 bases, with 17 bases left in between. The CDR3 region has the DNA TGTGCCAGCAGCGAAATGACGGAGACGTACCAAGAGACCCAGTACTTC. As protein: CASSEMTETYQETQYF.

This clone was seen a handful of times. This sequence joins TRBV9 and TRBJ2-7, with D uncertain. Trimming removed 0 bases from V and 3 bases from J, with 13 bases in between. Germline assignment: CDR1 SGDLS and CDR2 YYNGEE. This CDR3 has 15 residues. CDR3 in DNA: TGTGCCAGCAGCGTAGCCCCCGGCGGTGGCTACGAGCAGTACTTC. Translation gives CASSVAPGGGYEQYF.

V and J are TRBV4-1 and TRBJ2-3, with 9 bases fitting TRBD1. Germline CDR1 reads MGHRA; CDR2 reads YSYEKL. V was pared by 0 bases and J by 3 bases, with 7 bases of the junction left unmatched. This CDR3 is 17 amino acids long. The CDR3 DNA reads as TGCGCCAGCAGCCAAGATTATAGGACAGGGGAAACAGATACGCAGTATTTT. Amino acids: CASSQDYRTGETDTQYF.

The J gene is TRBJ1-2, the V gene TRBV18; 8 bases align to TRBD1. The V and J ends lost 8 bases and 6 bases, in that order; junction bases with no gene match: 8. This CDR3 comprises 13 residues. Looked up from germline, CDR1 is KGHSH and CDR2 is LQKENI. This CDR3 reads CASRQGLEDGYTF. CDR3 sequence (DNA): TGTGCCAGCAGACAGGGGCTTGAAGATGGCTACACCTTC.

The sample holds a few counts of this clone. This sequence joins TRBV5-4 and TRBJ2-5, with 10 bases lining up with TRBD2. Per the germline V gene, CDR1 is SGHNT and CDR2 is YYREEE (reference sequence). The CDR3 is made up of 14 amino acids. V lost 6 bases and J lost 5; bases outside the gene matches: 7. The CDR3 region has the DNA TGTGCCAGCAAAGTACTAGCGGGACCGGAGACCCAGTACTTC. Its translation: CASKVLAGPETQYF.

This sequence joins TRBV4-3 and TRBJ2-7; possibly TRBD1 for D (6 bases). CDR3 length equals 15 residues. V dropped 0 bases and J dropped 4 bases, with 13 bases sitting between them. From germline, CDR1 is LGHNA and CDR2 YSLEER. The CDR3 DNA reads TGCGCCAGCAGCCAAGATCTGGGGGCCTGGTACGAGCAGTACTTC. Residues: CASSQDLGAWYEQYF.

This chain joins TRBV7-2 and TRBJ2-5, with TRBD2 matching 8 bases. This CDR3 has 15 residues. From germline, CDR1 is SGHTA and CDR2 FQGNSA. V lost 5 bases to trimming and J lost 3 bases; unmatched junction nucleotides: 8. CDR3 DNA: TGTGCCAGCAGCACCATGGGACTAGGGGAAGAGACCCAGTACTTC. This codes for CASSTMGLGEETQYF. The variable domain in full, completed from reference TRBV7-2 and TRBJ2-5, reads GAGVSQSPSNKVTEKGKDVELRCDPISGHTALYWYRQSLGQGLEFLIYFQGNSAPDKSGLPSDRFSAERTGGSVSTLTIQRTQQEDSAVYLCASSTMGLGEETQYFGPGTRLLVL.

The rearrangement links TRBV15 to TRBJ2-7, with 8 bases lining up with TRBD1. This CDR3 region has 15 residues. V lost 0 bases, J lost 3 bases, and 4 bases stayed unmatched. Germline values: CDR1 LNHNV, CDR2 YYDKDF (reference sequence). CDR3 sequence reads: CATSRDWTGNYEQYF. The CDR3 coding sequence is TGTGCCACCAGCAGAGACTGGACAGGGAACTACGAGCAGTACTTC. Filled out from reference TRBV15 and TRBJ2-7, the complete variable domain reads DAMVIQNPRYQVTQFGKPVTLSCSQTLNHNVMYWYQQKSSQAPKLLFHYYDKDFNNEADTPDNFQSRRPNTSFCFLDIRSPGLGDTAMYLCATSRDWTGNYEQYFGPGTRLTVT.

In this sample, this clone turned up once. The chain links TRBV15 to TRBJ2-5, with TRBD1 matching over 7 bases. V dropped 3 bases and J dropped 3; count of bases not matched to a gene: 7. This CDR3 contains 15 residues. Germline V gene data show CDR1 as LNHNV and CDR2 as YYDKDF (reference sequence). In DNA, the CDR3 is TGTGCCACCAGCAGGGACCGGACAGGCGAAGAGACCCAGTACTTC. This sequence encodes CATSRDRTGEETQYF.

CDR3 protein: CATSQQAGNEQFF. The CDR3 DNA follows: TGTGCCACCAGTCAACAGGCAGGCAATGAGCAGTTCTTC. The chain combines TRBV24-1 with TRBJ2-1; a possible D gene is TRBD1 (5 bases). V gave up 6 bases and J gave up 6 bases, with 11 bases separating them. Germline CDR1 KGHDR, CDR2 SFDVKD. The CDR3 consists of 13 residues.